Below, 32 T cell receptor beta chains from the same sample are listed, as sequenced in a study of STAT5B mutations in CD4+ large granular lymphocyte leukemia. TCRdb keeps only in-frame clones here, not all; method: immunoSEQ multiplex PCR. Of approximately 30,000 clones in the sample, roughly three quarters are singletons; the top ten hold 2.1%. The material sequenced was CD4+ T cells from blood buffy coats. The receptor source for this set is a human donor in good health.

The chain is built from TRBV14 and TRBJ2-7, with a possible D match to TRBD2 (6 bases). The germline V gene has CDR1 SGHDN and CDR2 FVKESK. V shed 3 bases and J shed 6 bases, with 12 bases lying between them. The CDR3 spans 13 residues. The CDR3 spells CASSQRLVFEQYF. The CDR3 DNA sequence: TGTGCCAGCAGCCAGCGACTAGTTTTCGAGCAGTACTTC.

The V call is TRBV28, the J call TRBJ2-5, with D perhaps TRBD1 (7 bases). Germline V lookup: CDR1 MDHEN, CDR2 SYDVKM. The germline V and J ends were trimmed by 6 bases and 6 bases, with 14 bases remaining between them. This CDR3 contains 13 residues. CDR3 coding DNA: TGTGCCAGCAGCAGACAGGGCGGGAAGACCCAGTACTTC. Translating gives CASSRQGGKTQYF. The variable domain in full, completed from reference TRBV28 and TRBJ2-5, reads DVKVTQSSRYLVKRTGEKVFLECVQDMDHENMFWYRQDPGLGLRLIYFSYDVKMKEKGDIPEGYSVSREKKERFSLILESASTNQTSMYLCASSRQGGKTQYFGPGTRLLVL.

The chain employs TRBV6-1 and TRBJ1-6; D is uncertain. This CDR3 is 14 amino acids long. V was clipped by 4 bases and J by 4 bases, with 8 bases between them. Per the germline V gene, CDR1 is MNHNS and CDR2 is SASEGT. CDR3 sequence: CASSGKPYNSPLHF. The CDR3 DNA reads as TGTGCCAGCAGTGGAAAACCGTATAATTCACCCCTCCACTTT.

The chain employs TRBV30 and TRBJ1-5, with no clear D. The V gene lost 5 bases and the J gene lost 1 base, with 12 bases spanning the gap. Germline loops: CDR1 GTSNPN, CDR2 SVGIG (reference sequence). The CDR3 spans 14 residues. The CDR3 coding sequence is TGTGCCTGGGGTAGATCCGGGAGCAATCAGCCCCAGCATTTT. Its protein is CAWGRSGSNQPQHF.

The genes are TRBV5-1 and TRBJ2-2, with D perhaps matching TRBD1 (6 bases). Deletions cut 4 bases from V and 4 bases from J, with 11 bases between. The germline gives CDR1 SGHRS, CDR2 YFSETQ. The CDR3 length is 14 residues. The CDR3 here is CASSLQGFTGELFF. The CDR3 bases are TGCGCCAGCAGCCTCCAGGGGTTCACCGGGGAGCTGTTTTTT. Full variable domain (rest looked up from reference TRBV5-1 and TRBJ2-2): KAGVTQTPRYLIKTRGQQVTLSCSPISGHRSVSWYQQTPGQGLQFLFEYFSETQRNKGNFPGRFSGRQFSNSRSEMNVSTLELGDSALYLCASSLQGFTGELFFGEGSRLTVL.

The chain has TRBV29-1 and TRBJ1-1; a possible D gene is TRBD1 (6 bases). Germline CDR1 and CDR2: SQVTM and ANQGSEA. The CDR3 has 15 residues. V was shortened by 4 bases and J by 1 base, with 16 bases between the two germline ends. The CDR3 region has the DNA TGCAGCGTTGCGCCGGGTGGCAGGGGGAACACTGAAGCTTTCTTT. The encoded protein is CSVAPGGRGNTEAFF.

This rearrangement joins TRBV2 to TRBJ2-2; 10 bases align to TRBD2. The germline V gene encodes CDR1 SNHLY and CDR2 FYNNEI. V lost 4 bases to trimming and J lost 0 bases; unmatched junction nucleotides: 5. The CDR3 covers 17 residues. The CDR3 bases are TGTGCCAGCAGTGGCGCTAGCGGGAGTTCGAACACCGGGGAGCTGTTTTTT. Its protein is CASSGASGSSNTGELFF.

V usage is TRBV9 and J usage is TRBJ2-2, with 13 bases that match TRBD2. Looked up from germline, CDR1 is SGDLS and CDR2 is YYNGEE. The CDR3 runs 21 residues. V gave up 3 bases and J gave up 3 bases; unmatched junction bases: 17. The chain's CDR3 is CASSAIRGTSGTRRDTGELFF. CDR3 bases: TGTGCCAGCAGCGCCATACGAGGGACTAGCGGGACCCGCCGAGACACCGGGGAGCTGTTTTTT. The full variable domain, in which reference TRBV9 and TRBJ2-2 provide the parts outside the CDR3, is DSGVTQTPKHLITATGQRVTLRCSPRSGDLSVYWYQQSLDQGLQFLIQYYNGEERAKGNILERFSAQQFPDLHSELNLSSLELGDSALYFCASSAIRGTSGTRRDTGELFFGEGSRLTVL.

Turning to this clone: The sample contains more than one DNA sequence encoding this CDR3. CDR3 in amino acids: CASSLDRVREKLFF. Written as DNA, the CDR3 is TGTGCCAGCAGTCTGGACAGGGTCCGTGAAAAACTGTTTTTT. The chain joins TRBV27 to TRBJ1-4; 8 bases map to TRBD1. The CDR3 spans 14 residues. The J segment lost 7 bases and the V segment lost 5 bases, leaving 6 bases of the junction unmatched. Germline CDR1 is MNHEY and CDR2 is SMNVEV (reference sequence).

This clone has a single count. This chain connects TRBV28 to TRBJ1-1; possible D gene TRBD1, 5 bases. Trimming took 7 bases from V and 1 from J, leaving 13 bases between them. Germline CDR1 MDHEN, CDR2 SYDVKM. The CDR3 consists of 14 residues. In DNA, the CDR3 is TGTGCCAGCAACCCGGGACGCTCGAACACTGAAGCTTTCTTT. Translated: CASNPGRSNTEAFF.

V usage is TRBV7-9 and J usage is TRBJ2-4, with D uncertain. Trimming took off 4 bases at V and 9 bases at J, with 10 bases between the two ends. Germline assignment: CDR1 SEHNR and CDR2 FQNEAQ (reference sequence). The CDR3 runs 12 residues. CDR3 nucleotides: TGTGCCAGCAGCTCCACCAAGGGCATTCAGTACTTC. Protein sequence: CASSSTKGIQYF.

The V and J genes are TRBV5-6 and TRBJ2-7; 8 nucleotides agree with TRBD1. CDR3 length: 15 amino acids. From germline, CDR1 is SGHDT and CDR2 YYEEEE. V dropped 0 bases and J dropped 0; count of bases not matched to a gene: 2. CDR3 protein: CASSLAGTGSYEQYF. For the CDR3, the DNA is TGTGCCAGCAGCTTGGCCGGGACAGGCTCCTACGAGCAGTACTTC.

The gene calls are TRBV6-6 and TRBJ1-2, with 7 bases fitting TRBD1. The ends lost 5 bases at V and 5 bases at J; junction bases unmatched: 5. Germline values: CDR1 MNHNY, CDR2 SVGAGI (reference sequence). The CDR3 runs 13 residues. The CDR3 nucleotides are TGTGCCAGCAGTCCTCAGGGGGGGTATGGCTACACCTTC. Protein product: CASSPQGGYGYTF.

This chain connects TRBV7-6 to TRBJ2-5, with no clear D. V dropped 11 bases and J dropped 9 bases, with 22 bases sitting between them. CDR3 length: 13 amino acids. Germline V CDR1 and CDR2: SGHVS, FNYEAQ. The chain's CDR3 is CAVTGSRSLSQYF. DNA of the CDR3: TGTGCCGTCACGGGTTCCCGTTCATTGTCCCAGTACTTC.

The gene calls are TRBV28 and TRBJ1-5; D is unclear. V lost 1 base and J 7 bases, leaving 11 bases between the germline ends. The CDR3 has 14 amino acids. Germline CDR1 is MDHEN and CDR2 is SYDVKM. As DNA, the CDR3 is TGTGCCAGCAGTTTATCTGGGTCTAGGCAGCCCCAGCATTTT. It specifies CASSLSGSRQPQHF.

The chain links TRBV11-1 to TRBJ2-4; 7 bases match TRBD1. The trim removed 5 bases at V and 3 bases at J, leaving 7 bases unmatched. The CDR3 has 15 residues. Germline assignment: CDR1 SGHAT and CDR2 FQDESV (reference sequence). Here the CDR3 reads CASSDGGQSKNIQYF. In DNA form, the CDR3 reads TGTGCCAGCAGCGATGGGGGACAGAGCAAAAACATTCAGTACTTC.

The chain links TRBV2 to TRBJ2-7; the D is unclear. The germline gives CDR1 SNHLY, CDR2 FYNNEI. V gave up 1 base and J gave up 3 bases, with 16 bases separating them. The CDR3 runs to 16 residues. The CDR3 DNA sequence: TGTGCCAGCAGTGAAGAACTACCTGGTCCCTACTACGAGCAGTACTTC. Translation gives CASSEELPGPYYEQYF.

V is TRBV25-1 and J is TRBJ2-3; 9 bases fit TRBD1. The CDR3 consists of 15 residues. Germline CDR1 MGHDK, CDR2 SYGVNS. V shed 8 bases, J shed 3 bases, and the junction held 9 bases outside the gene matches. CDR3 in DNA: TGTGCCAGCGCGCGAGGGGACAGGGTTACAGATACGCAGTATTTT. Its translation: CASARGDRVTDTQYF.

The rearrangement uses TRBV10-1 and TRBJ2-7; D is unclear. This CDR3 region has 12 residues. Germline V gene data show CDR1 as WNHNN and CDR2 as SYGVQD (reference sequence). Trimming shortened V by 6 bases and J by 6 bases, and 12 bases separated the two germline ends. The CDR3 bases are TGCGCCAGCAGCAACTCCCCGTCCGAGCAGTACTTC. It codes for CASSNSPSEQYF.

This clone showed up just a few times. The chain has TRBV4-2 and TRBJ1-5; perhaps TRBD1 as D (5 bases). The CDR3 totals 14 residues. V was shortened by 1 base and J by 9 bases, with 13 bases between the two germline ends. The germline CDR1 and CDR2 sequences are LGHNA and YNFKEQ. The CDR3 DNA sequence: TGTGCCAGCAGCCAAGGGACACCTGTTTCGCCCCAGCATTTT. Translation: CASSQGTPVSPQHF.

The V and J genes are TRBV7-2 and TRBJ1-1, with TRBD1 matching over 7 bases. CDR1 and CDR2 (germline): SGHTA, FQGNSA. The J segment lost 1 base and the V segment lost 5 bases, leaving 7 bases of the junction unmatched. The CDR3 has 15 amino acids. CDR3 loop: CASSPYRGGNTEAFF. In DNA, the CDR3 is TGTGCCAGCAGCCCATACAGGGGAGGGAACACTGAAGCTTTCTTT.

This clone showed up just once. V gene TRBV19 combines with J gene TRBJ1-4, with 7 bases identical to TRBD1. The CDR3 is 15 residues long. J lost 4 bases, V lost 5 bases, and 7 bases had no gene match. The germline gives CDR1 LNHDA, CDR2 SQIVND (reference sequence). The CDR3 DNA reads as TGTGCCAGTAGTTTGATGACAGGGCGTAATGAAAAACTGTTTTTT. Its translation: CASSLMTGRNEKLFF.

This clone was recorded a few times. The chain combines TRBV5-4 with TRBJ1-3, with 8 bases fitting TRBD1. With 4 bases clipped from V and 1 base from J, the junction kept 1 base outside the gene matches. The CDR3 is 14 residues long. From germline, CDR1 is SGHNT and CDR2 YYREEE (reference sequence). CDR3 DNA sequence: TGTGCCAGCAGCCGGACAGGGTCTGGAAACACCATATATTTT. Translation: CASSRTGSGNTIYF.

The V gene is TRBV2, the J gene TRBJ1-3; 11 bases line up with TRBD1. Looked up from germline, CDR1 is SNHLY and CDR2 is FYNNEI. J lost 2 bases, V lost 4 bases, and 1 base had no gene match. The CDR3 sequence is 15 residues long. The DNA of the CDR3 is TGTGCCAGCAGTGGGACAGGGGGCGCTGGAAACACCATATATTTT. Translating it yields CASSGTGGAGNTIYF.

The chain is built from TRBV6-1 and TRBJ2-5; no reliable D call. V was pared by 7 bases and J by 4 bases, with 7 bases between. The CDR3 extends over 11 amino acids. The germline CDR1 and CDR2 sequences are MNHNS and SASEGT. CDR3 sequence: CASILAETQYF. The CDR3 nucleotides are TGTGCCAGCATCTTAGCAGAGACCCAGTACTTC.

The chain uses TRBV19 and TRBJ1-2; D possibly corresponds to TRBD1 (5 bases). The V and J ends lost 7 bases and 1 base respectively, with 19 bases between them. The CDR3 runs to 16 residues. The germline V gene encodes CDR1 LNHDA and CDR2 SQIVND (reference sequence). CDR3 DNA: TGTGCCAGTACCCTGGGACGAACGACCCTTAACTATGGCTACACCTTC. Amino acids: CASTLGRTTLNYGYTF.

About this clone itself: Germline is not matched at one junction end, which may reflect a read error. The rearrangement uses TRBV7-7 and TRBJ1-1; D is uncertain. The length of the CDR3 is 13 residues. Per the germline V gene, CDR1 is SSHAT and CDR2 is FNYEAQ (reference sequence). This chain's CDR3 is CASSLVPNTEAFF. CDR3 in DNA: TGTGCTAGCAGCTTAGTGCCGAACACTGAAGCTTTCTTT.

The rearrangement joins TRBV18 to TRBJ2-7, with D possibly being TRBD2 (5 bases). Germline V gene lookup returns CDR1 KGHSH and CDR2 LQKENI. Trimming stripped 3 bases from V and 1 base from J, with 10 bases between. The CDR3 is 14 residues long. CDR3 DNA: TGTGCCAGCTCACCTAACGAGCGGTCCTACGAGCAGTACTTC. This gives the protein CASSPNERSYEQYF.

DNA for the CDR3: TGTGCCAGCAGTTTCCGCGGACCCCAGAGGGATCAGCCCCAGCATTTT. Its protein is CASSFRGPQRDQPQHF. The chain links TRBV27 to TRBJ1-5; D unresolved. The CDR3 runs 16 residues. Per the germline V gene, CDR1 is MNHEY and CDR2 is SMNVEV (reference sequence). V was trimmed by 3 bases and J by 5 bases, leaving 17 bases between them.

The J gene is TRBJ1-4, the V gene TRBV5-5; D is unclear. V was clipped by 0 bases and J by 1 base, with 4 bases between them. Germline-derived CDR1 and CDR2 are SGHKS and YYEKEE (reference sequence). The CDR3 length is 14 residues. CDR3 amino acids: CASSLEGTNEKLFF. As DNA, the CDR3 is TGTGCCAGCAGCTTGGAAGGAACTAATGAAAAACTGTTTTTT.

The rearrangement joins TRBV2 to TRBJ1-2, with D hard to call. Germline-derived CDR1 and CDR2 are SNHLY and FYNNEI. The CDR3 covers 13 residues. Trimming removed 4 bases at V and 3 bases at J, with 9 bases between. This CDR3 reads CASSAAGYYGYTF. The DNA of the CDR3 is TGTGCCAGCAGTGCTGCCGGGTACTATGGCTACACCTTC.

This clone was detected a few times. The V call is TRBV5-1, the J call TRBJ2-7; perhaps TRBD2 as D (6 bases). Trimming took off 4 bases at V and 5 bases at J, with 19 bases between the two ends. Germline V gene sequence: CDR1 SGHRS, CDR2 YFSETQ. The CDR3 length is 15 residues. CDR3 coding DNA: TGCGCCAGCAGCACTTCCGGGGGTTGGGCCGACGAGCAGTACTTC. Translating gives CASSTSGGWADEQYF.